Listed below are T cell receptor beta chains from one sample, sequenced in a study of blood T cell repertoires in COVID-19. Profiling relied on immunoSEQ multiplex PCR, and the TCRdb table lists in-frame clones only, not all of them. The data hold fewer than 350,000 clones, with 75% to 90% observed a single time. Material for sequencing was PBMCs or T cells enriched from blood (not recorded which). These receptors were obtained from a woman in her twenties or thirties with acute COVID-19. Each CDR3 is given with its conserved first and last residue. The order of the fields is clone size, D gene, V gene, J gene, CDR3 protein, CDR3 DNA. D genes are given only for firm matches. A clone size is listed for some rows: how often the clone was seen (once, few, many), or a class if it is expanded.

few	TRBD1	TRBV29-1	TRBJ2-2	CSVKSPGQSRTGELFF	TGCAGCGTAAAGTCGCCGGGACAGTCGCGCACCGGGGAGCTGTTTTTT
.	.	TRBV4-2	TRBJ2-2	CASSQGQDTGELFF	TGTGCCAGCAGCCAAGGACAGGACACCGGGGAGCTGTTTTTT
.	.	TRBV19	TRBJ1-5	CASSMTELNQPQHF	TGTGCCAGTAGTATGACGGAGCTCAATCAGCCCCAGCATTTT
.	.	TRBV19	TRBJ2-1	CASSLRLAYYNEQFF	TGTGCCAGTAGTCTTCGGCTAGCCTACTACAATGAGCAGTTCTTC
.	TRBD2	TRBV5-4	TRBJ2-1	CASSLGGLAGEIVDNNEQFF	TGTGCCAGCAGCTTGGGGGGACTAGCGGGAGAAATAGTAGATAACAATGAGCAGTTCTTC
once	TRBD1	TRBV5-1	TRBJ2-7	CASSLGTGEDEQYF	TGCGCCAGCAGCCTGGGGACAGGGGAGGACGAGCAGTACTTC
.	.	TRBV28	TRBJ2-7	CASRQGISYEQYF	TGTGCCAGCAGACAGGGAATAAGTTACGAGCAGTACTTC
.	TRBD1	TRBV24-1	TRBJ1-2	CATSDSYRGIGYTF	TGTGCCACCAGTGATAGTTACAGGGGGATTGGCTACACCTTC
.	.	TRBV5-5	TRBJ2-7	CASSTEKTTQYF	TGTGCCAGCAGCACGGAAAAGACTACGCAGTACTTC
.	.	TRBV19	TRBJ1-5	CATRQNEGQPQHF	TGTGCCACCCGACAAAATGAGGGACAGCCCCAGCATTTT
.	TRBD1	TRBV5-4	TRBJ1-5	CASQGGGPGDNQPQHF	TGTGCCAGCCAGGGGGGCGGACCTGGCGACAATCAGCCCCAGCATTTT
.	TRBD1	TRBV7-8	TRBJ1-2	CASSLTGENGYTF	TGTGCCAGCAGCTTGACAGGGGAGAATGGCTACACCTTC
.	TRBD2	TRBV12-3/TRBV12-4	TRBJ2-3	CASSAGGTDTQYF	TGTGCCAGCAGTGCGGGAGGCACAGATACGCAGTATTTT
.	.	TRBV18	TRBJ2-3	CASSPPYTDTQYF	TGTGCCAGCTCACCACCGTACACAGATACGCAGTATTTT
few	.	TRBV19	TRBJ2-3	CASKHPSTDTQYF	TGTGCCAGCAAACACCCTAGCACAGATACGCAGTATTTT
.	TRBD2	TRBV29-1	TRBJ2-1	CSVVGLADGNEQFF	TGCAGCGTTGTTGGACTAGCGGATGGCAATGAGCAGTTCTTC
.	TRBD1	TRBV27	TRBJ1-5	CASSTGQGRYSNQPQHF	TGTGCCAGCAGTACAGGACAGGGTCGATATAGCAATCAGCCCCAGCATTTT
.	.	TRBV21-1	TRBJ2-7	CASSKESWDLWREQYF	TGTGCCAGCAGCAAGGAAAGCTGGGACTTGTGGCGCGAGCAGTACTTC
.	.	TRBV19	TRBJ2-6	CASSISGSGANVLTF	TGTGCCAGTAGTATTTCAGGTTCTGGGGCCAACGTCCTGACTTTC
few	TRBD1	TRBV28	TRBJ1-5	CASSTGTAIQPQHF	TGTGCCAGCAGCACCGGGACAGCGATTCAGCCCCAGCATTTT
.	.	TRBV6-5	TRBJ1-5	CASSFTGTNQPQHF	TGTGCCAGCAGTTTTACAGGGACGAACCAGCCCCAGCATTTT
.	.	TRBV5-4	TRBJ1-3	CASSFKGAGNTIYF	TGTGCCAGCAGCTTCAAAGGGGCTGGAAACACCATATATTTT
.	TRBD2	TRBV7-3	TRBJ2-1	CASSSTGTSGSWSYNEQFF	TGTGCCAGCAGCTCAACCGGGACTAGCGGGAGTTGGTCCTACAATGAGCAGTTCTTC
few	.	TRBV6-1	TRBJ2-3	CASSENRRDTQYF	TGTGCCAGCAGTGAAAACAGGCGAGATACGCAGTATTTT
.	.	TRBV24-1	TRBJ1-4	CATDSLRVVNEKLFF	TGTGCCACGGACAGTCTTAGGGTGGTGAATGAAAAACTGTTTTTT
.	TRBD2	TRBV27	TRBJ2-3	CASSRTRETQYF	TGTGCCAGCAGTCGGACTAGAGAAACGCAGTATTTT